This T cell receptor (beta chain) stems from a study of T cells in Graves' hyperthyroidism and ophthalmopathy. Study outcomes and limitations: Median prediction lead before ophthalmopathy onset was 6.5 months with the model.

The ends were cut back, 2 bases at V and 3 bases at J, with 8 bases in the middle. Germline values: CDR1 GTSNPN, CDR2 SVGIG (reference sequence). The CDR3 is made up of 13 amino acids. Amplification yielded TCR beta CDR3 regions, with RNA transcripts as the source. HTBI primers were used for first-round RT-PCR of the TCR CDR3. TCRdb re-derived calls from the multiplex PCR reads in MiXCR, one entry per CDR3 protein. The repertoire holds about 770,000 distinct CDR3 sequences, with around 20% as singletons. This clonotype was seen a few times. The antigen is undetermined. The sample taken for sequencing was blood. The rearrangement links TRBV30 to TRBJ1-5, with unresolved D. The sequence came from a woman aged 45-60 years with Graves' hyperthyroidism that later progressed to Graves' ophthalmopathy. This CDR3 is CAWSREYNQPQHF. CDR3 nucleotide sequence: TGTGCCTGGAGTCGGGAGTACAATCAGCCCCAGCATTTT.